The 4 T cell receptor beta chains below were found in one sample sequenced in a study of blood T cell repertoires in COVID-19. Sequencing was performed with immunoSEQ multiplex PCR; in TCRdb, only in-frame clones are kept and a portion is missing. The table shows 35,000 to 55,000 clones, with roughly 80% occurring only once. Sample: peripheral blood. The receptors here all came from a man between 60 and 75 years old with active COVID-19.

V and J are TRBV7-6 and TRBJ2-1; 8 positions agree with TRBD2. CDR1 is SGHVS, CDR2 FNYEAQ, per germline. This CDR3 comprises 13 residues. Trimming took 5 bases from V and 8 from J; bases not matched to a gene: 5. The CDR3 is CASSVGRGDEQFF. CDR3 in DNA: TGTGCCAGCAGCGTCGGGAGGGGGGATGAGCAGTTCTTC.

This chain connects TRBV7-2 to TRBJ2-7, with 11 nucleotides matching TRBD2. This CDR3 spans 15 amino acids. V lost 6 bases, J lost 3 bases, and 7 bases stayed unmatched. CDR1 SGHTA and CDR2 FQGNSA come from the germline V gene. The CDR3 is CASRKTSGEYYEQYF. The CDR3 bases are TGTGCCAGCAGAAAGACTAGCGGGGAGTACTACGAGCAGTACTTC.

The chain has TRBV12-3 or TRBV12-4 and TRBJ1-5; no definite D call. CDR3 length: 12 amino acids. V gave up 6 bases and J gave up 4 bases, with 7 bases separating them. CDR3 bases: TGTGCCAGCAGCCACTCAAATCAGCCCCAGCATTTT. Translating it yields CASSHSNQPQHF.

This sequence joins TRBV19 and TRBJ1-5; the D is unclear. V gave up 1 base and J gave up 1 base, with 14 bases separating them. The CDR3 sequence is 17 residues long. Per the germline V gene, CDR1 is LNHDA and CDR2 is SQIVND (reference sequence). The CDR3 DNA reads TGTGCCAGTAGTATAGGCTCGGACTTCGGAAGCAATCAGCCCCAGCATTTT. Translating gives CASSIGSDFGSNQPQHF.